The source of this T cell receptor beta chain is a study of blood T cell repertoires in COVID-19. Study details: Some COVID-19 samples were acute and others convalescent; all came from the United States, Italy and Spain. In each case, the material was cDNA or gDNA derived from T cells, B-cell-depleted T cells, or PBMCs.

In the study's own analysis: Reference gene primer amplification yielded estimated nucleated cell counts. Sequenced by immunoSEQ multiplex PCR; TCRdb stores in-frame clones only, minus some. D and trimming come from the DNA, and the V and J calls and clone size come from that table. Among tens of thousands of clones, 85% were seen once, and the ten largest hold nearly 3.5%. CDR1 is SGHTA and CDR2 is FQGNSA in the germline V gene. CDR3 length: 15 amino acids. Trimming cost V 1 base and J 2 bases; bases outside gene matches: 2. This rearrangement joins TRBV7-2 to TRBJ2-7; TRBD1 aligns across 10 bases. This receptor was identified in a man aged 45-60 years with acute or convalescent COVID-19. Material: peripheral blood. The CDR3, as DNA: TGTGCCAGCAGCTTAGGGGGGACAGGGGCCTACGAGCAGTACTTC. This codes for CASSLGGTGAYEQYF. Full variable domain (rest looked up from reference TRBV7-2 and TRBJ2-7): GAGVSQSPSNKVTEKGKDVELRCDPISGHTALYWYRQSLGQGLEFLIYFQGNSAPDKSGLPSDRFSAERTGGSVSTLTIQRTQQEDSAVYLCASSLGGTGAYEQYFGPGTRLTVT.